One sample yielded the 14 T cell receptor beta chains listed below, sequenced in a study of cytomegalovirus exposure and HLA in healthy donors. The PCR made use of 60 Vbeta and 13 Jbeta primers. Profiling relied on immunoSEQ multiplex PCR, and the TCRdb table lists in-frame clones only, not all of them. The sample has over 150,000 clones; 70% to 80% are singletons. What was sequenced was PBMCs. The receptor source for this set is a young man in good health and CMV-seronegative.

V gene TRBV30 combines with J gene TRBJ1-2; D gene uncertain. The CDR3 has 13 residues. Germline values: CDR1 GTSNPN, CDR2 SVGIG (reference sequence). V was cut by 0 bases and J by 2 bases, with 7 bases left in between. The CDR3 here is CAWSVRGNYGYTF. In nucleotides, the CDR3 is TGTGCCTGGAGTGTACGCGGAAACTATGGCTACACCTTC. The full variable domain, its missing parts supplied by reference TRBV30 and TRBJ1-2, is SQTIHQWPATLVQPVGSPLSLECTVEGTSNPNLYWYRQAAGRGLQLLFYSVGIGQISSEVPQNLSASRPQDRQFILSSKKLLLSDSGFYLCAWSVRGNYGYTFGSGTRLTVV.

In nucleotides, the CDR3 is TGTGCCAGCAGCGTTTCTGGCGGGGAGCAGTACTTC. Translation: CASSVSGGEQYF. The V call is TRBV9, the J call TRBJ2-7, with a possible D match to TRBD2 (5 bases). Germline CDR1 SGDLS, CDR2 YYNGEE. V dropped 2 bases and J dropped 7 bases, with 10 bases sitting between them. The length of the CDR3 is 12 residues.

The rearrangement uses TRBV6-1 and TRBJ2-7; the D gene is possibly TRBD2 (6 bases). Trimming removed 7 bases at V and 2 bases at J, with 15 bases between. Germline assignment: CDR1 MNHNS and CDR2 SASEGT. The CDR3 spans 14 residues. The DNA for the CDR3 is TGTGCCAGCACTAGGGACGGGAGAACCTACGAGCAGTACTTC. Amino acid sequence: CASTRDGRTYEQYF.

In its sample, this clone was seen once. The rearrangement links TRBV30 to TRBJ2-3; 15 nucleotides match TRBD2. Per the germline V gene, CDR1 is GTSNPN and CDR2 is SVGIG (reference sequence). The CDR3 runs to 17 residues. Trimming at V came to 0 bases and at J to 2 bases, leaving 3 bases not matched to a gene. The CDR3 DNA reads TGTGCCTGGAGTGTTGGACTAGCGGGGGGGTCCACAGATACGCAGTATTTT. Translating gives CAWSVGLAGGSTDTQYF.

In DNA form, the CDR3 reads TGTGCCAGCAGTGGTAGCGGGGGGGCCCGATACGAGCAGTACTTC. This codes for CASSGSGGARYEQYF. The chain links TRBV28 to TRBJ2-7, with TRBD2 identical over 11 bases. J lost 4 bases, V lost 5 bases, and 7 bases had no gene match. The germline V gene encodes CDR1 MDHEN and CDR2 SYDVKM. The CDR3 sequence is 15 residues long.

The V gene is TRBV7-2, the J gene TRBJ1-1; D gene ambiguous. There are 15 residues in the CDR3. Germline V CDR1 and CDR2: SGHTA, FQGNSA. The V gene lost 6 bases and the J gene lost 4 bases, with 18 bases spanning the gap. The DNA of the CDR3 is TGTGCCAGCAGTATAGGGTTTGGGAGGAGCACTGAAGCTTTCTTT. It specifies CASSIGFGRSTEAFF.

This chain connects TRBV5-6 to TRBJ2-7, with TRBD1 identical over 11 bases. The CDR3 is made up of 16 amino acids. Per germline, CDR1 SGHDT and CDR2 YYEEEE. The trim removed 6 bases at V and 4 bases at J, leaving 12 bases unmatched. CDR3: CASIPSRTGGLYEQYF. The CDR3 DNA is TGTGCCAGCATCCCTTCGCGGACAGGGGGCTTGTACGAGCAGTACTTC.

The chain carries TRBV7-2 and TRBJ1-6; D unclear. This CDR3 region has 14 residues. Trimming took off 5 bases at V and 2 bases at J, with 7 bases between the two ends. CDR1 and CDR2 (germline): SGHTA, FQGNSA. The CDR3 sequence: CASSPGAYNSPLHF. Written as DNA, the CDR3 is TGTGCCAGCAGCCCCGGGGCCTATAATTCACCCCTCCACTTT.

V is TRBV11-2 and J is TRBJ2-5, with TRBD1 matching over 9 bases. Germline V gene lookup returns CDR1 SGHAT and CDR2 FQNNGV. The CDR3 sequence is 14 residues long. V lost 6 bases and J lost 4; bases outside the gene matches: 6. For the CDR3, the DNA is TGTGCCAGCAGTTTCACAGGGGGCGTAGAGACCCAGTACTTC. It specifies CASSFTGGVETQYF.

This clone was found once. This chain uses TRBV30 with TRBJ1-5, with 7 bases matching TRBD1. The germline V gene has CDR1 GTSNPN and CDR2 SVGIG (reference sequence). This CDR3 is built from 15 residues. V lost 0 bases and J lost 3; bases outside the gene matches: 5. The CDR3 region is CAWSVGGLVNQPQHF. CDR3 nucleotides: TGTGCCTGGAGTGTAGGGGGCCTGGTCAATCAGCCCCAGCATTTT.

The J gene is TRBJ2-3, the V gene TRBV6-5; 8 bases map to TRBD1. Germline V CDR1 and CDR2: MNHEY, SVGAGI. With 4 bases clipped from V and 2 bases from J, the junction kept 5 bases outside the gene matches. This CDR3 is 15 amino acids long. The CDR3 region has the DNA TGTGCCAGCAGTTCGGGGACAGGAGACACAGATACGCAGTATTTT. This translates into CASSSGTGDTDTQYF.

This chain joins TRBV5-1 and TRBJ2-5, with unresolved D. This CDR3 has 14 residues. The germline V gene encodes CDR1 SGHRS and CDR2 YFSETQ. The V end was cut by 2 bases, the J end by 2 bases, with 10 bases between. This CDR3 reads CASSFLSAQETQYF. The CDR3 DNA sequence: TGCGCCAGCAGCTTCCTCAGCGCTCAAGAGACCCAGTACTTC.

V and J are TRBV5-4 and TRBJ2-2; D unclear. V lost 6 bases, J lost 7 bases, and 16 bases lay in between. Germline V gene sequence: CDR1 SGHNT, CDR2 YYREEE (reference sequence). This CDR3 is built from 14 residues. The CDR3 spells CASTHQKENGELFF. The CDR3 DNA sequence: TGTGCCAGCACCCATCAGAAAGAAAACGGGGAGCTGTTTTTT.

The genes are TRBV5-1 and TRBJ2-3, with 12 bases aligning to TRBD2. V dropped 4 bases and J dropped 3; count of bases not matched to a gene: 6. The length of the CDR3 is 16 residues. Germline lookup yields CDR1 SGHRS and CDR2 YFSETQ. CDR3 sequence: CASSRTSGGPTDTQYF. CDR3 DNA: TGCGCCAGCAGCCGCACTAGCGGGGGGCCTACAGATACGCAGTATTTT.